This T cell receptor (beta chain) was captured by sequencing in a study of CD8+ T cells in alopecia areata. Across the study: For the treated group, dosing was oral tofacitinib at 5 to 10 mg twice daily. The authors scored treated patients' severity by affected scalp percentage. Findings and limits, study-wide: A single nonresponder leaves the baseline CD8+ expansion link to response uncertain.

Treatment here: oral pan-JAK inhibitor, 5-10 mg twice daily. In alopecia areata patients, both lesional scalp punch biopsies and peripheral blood were collected. The CDR3 sequence is 14 residues long. Germline V gene data show CDR1 as SNHLY and CDR2 as FYNNEI. Trimming cost V 3 bases and J 5 bases, with 11 bases left between them. Isolated RNA was reverse transcribed into cDNA used as the sequencing template. Libraries were prepared by immunoSEQ multiplex PCR; TCRdb keeps only in-frame clonotypes and omits some of them. The table records 130,000 or so clones, roughly 57% of them present only once. In this sample, this clone turned up a few times. Its antigen is currently unknown.

The material was CD4+ T cells sorted from blood, obtained at week 4, from a patient treated with tofacitinib. The sequence was obtained from a human donor with alopecia areata. The chain joins TRBV2 to TRBJ2-1, with a possible D match to TRBD1 (6 bases). CDR3 sequence: CASSEGALDNEQFF. CDR3 sequence (DNA): TGTGCCAGCAGTGAGGGGGCCCTCGACAATGAGCAGTTCTTC.